This T cell receptor beta chain is drawn from a study of CD8+CD57+ T cells in acquired aplastic anemia. Background on the study: DNA per sorted CD4+ or CD8+ sample ranged about 0.17 to 30 ug, averaging about 3 ug.

This clonotype appeared once. Its antigen is undetermined. Broader study findings: The study found no significant CD8+ Simpson's diversity difference between patients and controls.

The authors sequenced patients whose flow cytometry had shown CD8+CD57+ cell expansion. Severe acquired aplastic anemia was the diagnosis recorded for all patients. The template used for profiling TCR beta VDJ and CDR3 was genomic DNA. MiXCR, run by TCRdb on the reads, gives a single entry per CDR3 protein. Found here are hundreds of thousands of distinct CDR3 sequences, about half of them singletons; the top ten hold 20%. Between the trimmed V and J ends, which lost 5 bases and 1 base, there was a span of 8 bases. CDR1 and CDR2 (germline): SEHNR, FQNEAQ (reference sequence). The CDR3 covers 13 residues.

The source is a human donor with aplastic anemia. The gene calls are TRBV7-9 and TRBJ2-5, with unresolved D. The sequenced sample was sorted CD4+, CD8+, or CD8+CD57+ T cells (not recorded which) from PBMCs. The CDR3 loop is CASSRVGQETQYF. The CDR3, as DNA: TGTGCCAGCAGCCGGGTGGGCCAAGAGACCCAGTACTTC.